This T cell receptor beta chain was obtained from a study of cytotoxic CD8 clonotypes in ibrutinib-treated CLL (dated by TCRdb to about 2021). Describing the broader study: In this cohort, over 14 patients were treatment-naive and more than 9 were relapsed/refractory, while 17 to 18 had unmutated IGHV. Responses were partial in about 25 patients and complete in 2; after median about 5.5 years follow-up, some 15 stayed in remission and about twelve progressed. Response samples were taken after a median of roughly 12 months on treatment, ranging from about 6 to 40 months. On average, each sample had 255,043 productive templates and almost 95,000 productive rearrangements. Of the 90 or so participants in the trial, 26 had longitudinal samples available. Cryopreserved peripheral blood mononuclear cells were collected at three points: before therapy, at response, and at either sustained remission or disease progression. Every remission and progressive disease sample was obtained while ibrutinib was still being received by the patients.

What the research found in general, with its limitations: Sampling times were not matched between patients in sustained remission and patients whose disease was progressing, and lymph node repertoires were not examined. Baseline clonality was found to be higher than that of age-matched healthy donors and was strongly correlated with circulating CD8+ T-cell counts. An increase in clonality was observed at ibrutinib response, with clonality remaining stable during sustained remission and falling back toward baseline at progression. Public clonotypes were found to be uncommon and were observed to contract or remain stable during treatment; the increase in clonality was shown to reflect expansion of private clonotypes at ibrutinib response.

According to the study, the label for this sample's time point signals: about twelve months on ibrutinib. For TCR beta library preparation, 1.5 to 2 micrograms of genomic DNA were extracted from the cryopreserved PBMCs. High-throughput TCR beta sequencing was performed on longitudinal blood samples from CLL patients receiving ibrutinib monotherapy. The patients took part in an open-label, single-center phase 2 trial of ibrutinib monotherapy. This clone was observed a handful of times. Its antigen is still unknown. No much larger clone exists at a distance of one base, and base qualities are not known. On a MiSeq, deep resolution sequencing aimed for a depth between 1 in 1 million and 1 in 200,000 T cells, with each clonotype covered 10x on average. The immunoSEQ hsTCRB Kit was used to generate TCR beta libraries. The original pipeline was this. ImmunoSEQ Data Assistant and ImmunoSEQ Analyzer were used for data analysis, and V, D and J genes were assigned according to IMGT definitions. Clonality, which ranges from 0 to 1, was calculated by subtracting the normalized Shannon entropy of productive rearrangement frequencies from one. Public clonotype analysis was restricted to overrepresented clonotypes comprising at least 0.05% of each patient's repertoire. Some twelve repertoires from age-matched healthy donors, obtained from immuneACCESS, served as clonality controls. In its TCRdb copy, this immuneACCESS table keeps in-frame sequences only and misses some clones. Where compared with another copy, unresolved V genes explain less than half of these, and the others have no known cause. V and J calls and clone size are given by that table; D and trimming were obtained from the DNA. The sample table holds 150,000 to 200,000 clones, of which roughly 77% were seen once. Clones ranked in the top ten supply about 2% of the sample.

V is pared back by 7 bases and J by 0 bases, with 18 bases lying between the germline termini. The cysteine opens and the phenylalanine closes a CDR3 of 16 amino acids. The read is trimmed to its CDR3 DNA, 48 bases read in frame from base 1. The germline V gene (reference sequence) yields MNHEY for CDR1 and SMNVEV for CDR2. The chain uses TRBV27 and TRBJ1-2, with a tentative D gene TRBD1 over 5 matching bases. The receptor's source is a human donor with chronic lymphocytic leukemia. This specimen was PBMCs, taken after 12 months of ibrutinib treatment. The sequenced DNA: TGTGCCAGCATGGGGTATTCGGGGGTTGCTAACTATGGCTACACCTTC. This encodes CASMGYSGVANYGYTF.